Listed here are 22 T cell receptor beta chains from one sample, sequenced in a study of blood T cell repertoires in COVID-19. Profiled with immunoSEQ multiplex PCR; TCRdb holds only in-frame clones, not every one. The data show about 300,000 clones, with more than 80% seen just once and just under 6.5% held by the top ten. Sequences were obtained from peripheral blood. The receptors were gathered from a woman aged 45-60 years with COVID-19, enrolled during active disease.

The chain employs TRBV10-2 and TRBJ2-7, with 8 bases matching TRBD2. The ends lost 2 bases at V and 1 base at J; junction bases unmatched: 7. CDR1 and CDR2 (germline): WSHSY, SAAADI. The CDR3 is 16 amino acids. This CDR3 reads CASSETTGLGSYEQYF. CDR3 in DNA: TGCGCCAGCAGTGAGACAACGGGACTAGGGTCCTACGAGCAGTACTTC.

This chain connects TRBV4-1 to TRBJ2-1; 8 nucleotides line up with TRBD2. This CDR3 region has 16 residues. The V gene's germline CDR1 is MGHRA and CDR2 YSYEKL. J was trimmed by 6 bases and V by 3 bases; bases with no gene match: 10. CDR3 in DNA: TGCGCCAGCAGCCAGAGGGGGGAGAGCGGGAGCAATGAGCAGTTCTTC. Encoded protein: CASSQRGESGSNEQFF.

J is TRBJ2-5 and V is TRBV7-2; 8 nucleotides align to TRBD1. The CDR3 spans 14 residues. J lost 7 bases, V lost 5 bases, and 9 bases had no gene match. In germline, CDR1 is SGHTA, CDR2 FQGNSA. In DNA form, the CDR3 reads TGTGCCAGCAGCCACCGGGACAGGTTAGGGACCCAGTACTTC. Translated, it gives CASSHRDRLGTQYF.

This chain joins TRBV29-1 and TRBJ2-1; 12 bases align to TRBD2. The CDR3 contains 15 residues. V was clipped by 6 bases and J by 3 bases; unmatched bases: 6. Germline V gene sequence: CDR1 SQVTM, CDR2 ANQGSEA. The CDR3 region is CSVRRLAGDYNEQFF. The CDR3 DNA sequence: TGCAGCGTCAGACGACTAGCGGGGGACTACAATGAGCAGTTCTTC.

The rearrangement links TRBV7-9 to TRBJ1-2, with 7 bases lining up with TRBD1. V gave up 4 bases and J gave up 7 bases; unmatched junction bases: 9. The CDR3 totals 14 residues. CDR1 and CDR2 from the germline V gene are SEHNR and FQNEAQ (reference sequence). The chain's CDR3 is CASSSHAGTVGYTF. In nucleotides, the CDR3 is TGTGCCAGCAGCTCTCATGCCGGGACAGTTGGCTACACCTTC.

The chain recombines TRBV14 with TRBJ2-7, with TRBD2 matching over 7 bases. There are 15 residues in the CDR3. V trimming: 5 bases; J trimming: 7 bases; junction bases outside the gene matches: 14. Germline CDR1 and CDR2: SGHDN and FVKESK. This CDR3 reads CASSESLATLREQYF. Here the CDR3 DNA reads TGTGCCAGCAGCGAGTCACTAGCGACCCTACGAGAGCAGTACTTC.

This chain uses TRBV5-1 with TRBJ1-1; D may be TRBD1 (6 bases). V lost 3 bases to trimming and J lost 6 bases, with 12 bases between them. The CDR3 length is 13 residues. The V gene's germline CDR1 is SGHRS and CDR2 YFSETQ. CDR3 region: CASSSQGGPEAFF. The CDR3, as DNA: TGCGCCAGCAGCTCACAGGGTGGCCCTGAAGCTTTCTTT.

The J gene is TRBJ1-4, the V gene TRBV19; D is unclear. Trimming removed 5 bases from V and 4 bases from J, with 11 bases in between. The germline gives CDR1 LNHDA, CDR2 SQIVND (reference sequence). The CDR3 has 14 residues. CDR3 region: CASSYERVNEKLFF. CDR3 bases: TGTGCCAGTAGTTACGAGCGAGTTAATGAAAAACTGTTTTTT.

V is TRBV5-1 and J is TRBJ2-7; D uncertain. V was clipped by 5 bases and J by 2 bases, with 5 bases between them. Germline lookup yields CDR1 SGHRS and CDR2 YFSETQ. This CDR3 has 11 residues. Here the CDR3 reads CASRSTYEQYF. The CDR3 DNA reads as TGCGCCAGCAGGAGCACCTACGAGCAGTACTTC.

The chain carries TRBV13 and TRBJ1-5, with 7 bases lining up with TRBD1. V gave up 5 bases and J gave up 2 bases; unmatched junction bases: 3. Germline loops: CDR1 PRHDT, CDR2 FYEKMQ (reference sequence). CDR3 length: 14 amino acids. The CDR3 sequence is CASSLGTGNQPQHF. CDR3 DNA: TGTGCCAGCAGCCTTGGGACAGGCAATCAGCCCCAGCATTTT.

This clone was seen once. V is TRBV2 and J is TRBJ1-2; D remains ambiguous. The CDR3 runs to 13 residues. V was pared by 5 bases and J by 0 bases, with 7 bases between. In germline, CDR1 is SNHLY, CDR2 FYNNEI. The CDR3 loop reads CASSPGSNYGYTF. The DNA of the CDR3 is TGTGCCAGCAGTCCGGGATCTAACTATGGCTACACCTTC.

The chain is built from TRBV7-6 and TRBJ2-7, with a tentative D call TRBD1 (6 bases). The V end was cut by 8 bases, the J end by 4 bases, with 15 bases between. The CDR3 is made up of 13 amino acids. Germline V lookup: CDR1 SGHVS, CDR2 FNYEAQ. The CDR3 DNA sequence: TGTGCCAGCGGGGGCGCCCCTGGTTACGAGCAGTACTTC. As protein: CASGGAPGYEQYF.

V usage is TRBV24-1 and J usage is TRBJ2-5, with D possibly matching TRBD1 (5 bases). The CDR3 is made up of 15 amino acids. Deletions cut 3 bases from V and 2 bases from J, with 12 bases between. Germline V gene data show CDR1 as KGHDR and CDR2 as SFDVKD. The CDR3 DNA is TGTGCCACCAGTGATCCGACGACAGTTCAAGAGACCCAGTACTTC. This codes for CATSDPTTVQETQYF.

V is TRBV13 and J is TRBJ1-1; D is unresolved. From germline, CDR1 is PRHDT and CDR2 FYEKMQ (reference sequence). V shed 1 base and J shed 11 bases, with 23 bases lying between them. This CDR3 is built from 16 residues. The DNA for the CDR3 is TGTGCCAGCAGCTTAGTGGTTTCCACCGGGCCTCGAGGGGCTTTCTTT. It specifies CASSLVVSTGPRGAFF.

V usage is TRBV7-2 and J usage is TRBJ2-5, with unresolved D. Germline CDR1 reads SGHTA; CDR2 reads FQGNSA. The V end lost 1 base, the J end lost 1 base, and 7 bases lay between the germline ends. This CDR3 spans 14 amino acids. CDR3 sequence: CASSLVSVQETQYF. CDR3 bases: TGTGCCAGCAGCTTAGTAAGCGTCCAAGAGACCCAGTACTTC.

V is TRBV5-4 and J is TRBJ2-5; the match to TRBD2 covers 15 bases. V was clipped by 4 bases and J by 2 bases; unmatched bases: 9. The germline gives CDR1 SGHNT, CDR2 YYREEE (reference sequence). The CDR3 loop spans 18 amino acids. Here the CDR3 reads CASSPPGLAGGTQETQYF. CDR3 DNA sequence: TGTGCCAGCAGCCCGCCGGGACTAGCGGGAGGAACTCAAGAGACCCAGTACTTC.

The gene calls are TRBV19 and TRBJ2-1; tentative D call: TRBD2 (8 bases). The V gene lost 7 bases and the J gene lost 3 bases, with 16 bases spanning the gap. The CDR3 length is 15 residues. CDR1 is LNHDA, CDR2 SQIVND, per germline (reference sequence). The CDR3 sequence is CASTLGRGLYNEQFF. In nucleotides, the CDR3 is TGTGCCAGTACCCTCGGGAGGGGGCTCTACAATGAGCAGTTCTTC.

A single count supports this clone. J is TRBJ2-7 and V is TRBV6-5, with 15 positions matching TRBD2. The CDR3 is 15 amino acids. The germline V gene has CDR1 MNHEY and CDR2 SVGAGI. V shed 6 bases and J 3 bases; nucleotides not matched to a gene: 3. The CDR3 sequence: CASRGTSGRFYEQYF. DNA of the CDR3: TGTGCCAGCAGGGGGACTAGCGGGAGGTTCTACGAGCAGTACTTC.

The J gene is TRBJ1-1, the V gene TRBV4-3; unclear D gene. Between the trimmed V and J ends, which lost 0 bases and 0 bases, there was a span of 5 bases. The germline gives CDR1 LGHNA, CDR2 YSLEER. There are 14 residues in the CDR3. CDR3 loop: CASSQERVNTEAFF. The CDR3 nucleotides are TGCGCCAGCAGCCAAGAACGGGTGAACACTGAAGCTTTCTTT.

The genes are TRBV5-1 and TRBJ2-3; weak D call: TRBD2 (6 bases). The CDR3 totals 16 residues. Germline V gene data show CDR1 as SGHRS and CDR2 as YFSETQ. The germline V and J ends were trimmed by 4 bases and 0 bases, with 15 bases remaining between them. CDR3 in amino acids: CASSLRGGASTDTQYF. As DNA, the CDR3 is TGCGCCAGCAGCCTGCGTGGAGGGGCCAGCACAGATACGCAGTATTTT. The full variable domain, its missing parts supplied by reference TRBV5-1 and TRBJ2-3, is KAGVTQTPRYLIKTRGQQVTLSCSPISGHRSVSWYQQTPGQGLQFLFEYFSETQRNKGNFPGRFSGRQFSNSRSEMNVSTLELGDSALYLCASSLRGGASTDTQYFGPGTRLTVL.

The rearrangement joins TRBV7-9 to TRBJ2-3; 7 nucleotides match TRBD2. Unmatched junction bases numbered 7, after V lost 5 bases and J lost 2 bases. This CDR3 is 15 amino acids long. Germline values: CDR1 SEHNR, CDR2 FQNEAQ (reference sequence). The CDR3 nucleotides are TGTGCCAGCAGCCTTACTAGCGTGGACACAGATACGCAGTATTTT. Translated: CASSLTSVDTDTQYF.

The chain couples TRBV25-1 to TRBJ2-7, with 7 bases identical to TRBD1. Looked up from germline, CDR1 is MGHDK and CDR2 is SYGVNS. The CDR3 runs 15 residues. V was clipped by 4 bases and J by 4 bases; unmatched bases: 10. The CDR3: CASSGHSGTAYEQYF. The CDR3 DNA sequence: TGTGCCAGCAGTGGACACTCCGGGACAGCTTACGAGCAGTACTTC.